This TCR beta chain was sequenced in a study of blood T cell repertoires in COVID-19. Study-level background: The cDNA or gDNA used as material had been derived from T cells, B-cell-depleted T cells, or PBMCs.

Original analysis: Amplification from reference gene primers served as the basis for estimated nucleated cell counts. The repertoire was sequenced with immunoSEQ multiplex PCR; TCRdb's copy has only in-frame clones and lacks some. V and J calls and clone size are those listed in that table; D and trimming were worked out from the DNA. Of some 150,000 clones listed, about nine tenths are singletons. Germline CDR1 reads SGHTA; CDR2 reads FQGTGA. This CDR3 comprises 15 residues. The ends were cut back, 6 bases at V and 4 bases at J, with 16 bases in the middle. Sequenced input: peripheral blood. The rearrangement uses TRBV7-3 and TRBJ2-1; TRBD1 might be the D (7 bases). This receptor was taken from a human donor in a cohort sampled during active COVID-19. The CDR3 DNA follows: TGTGCCAGCAGTTTGGAACCAGGGGGGTACAATGAGCAGTTCTTC. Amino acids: CASSLEPGGYNEQFF. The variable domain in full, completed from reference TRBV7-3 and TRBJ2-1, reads GAGVSQTPSNKVTEKGKYVELRCDPISGHTALYWYRQSLGQGPEFLIYFQGTGAADDSGLPNDRFFAVRPEGSVSTLKIQRTERGDSAVYLCASSLEPGGYNEQFFGPGTRLTVL.